This TCR beta chain was captured in a study of neoadjuvant nivolumab and ipilimumab in lung cancer. General study results and limits: Only two of four nivolumab-treated tumors gained richness and clonality by surgery.

Clones were read by immunoSEQ multiplex PCR, and TCRdb kept only the in-frame ones, dropping some. The sample consists of about 7,000 clones, roughly 84% of them appearing once. This clone was seen more than once but under ten times. Its antigen is unidentified. The CDR3 is 13 residues long. Trimming removed 4 bases from V and 7 bases from J, with 12 bases in between. The germline V gene encodes CDR1 SGHRS and CDR2 YFSETQ. The chain joins TRBV5-1 to TRBJ2-1; the D gene could be TRBD1 or TRBD2 (5 bases each). The sequence was collected from an adult with non-small cell lung cancer. Source: tumor tissue, taken after neoadjuvant nivolumab, alone or with ipilimumab, at or shortly before surgery. The CDR3: CASSPRGPNEQFF. CDR3 DNA sequence: TGCGCCAGCAGCCCCCGGGGCCCTAATGAGCAGTTCTTC.